This T cell receptor beta chain appears in the sequencing data of a study of patients and donors after allogeneic stem cell transplantation. In TCRdb, the RT-PCR reads were re-called with MiXCR into one record per CDR3 protein. The table includes about 160,000 distinct CDR3 sequences, approximately 22% detected once. CDR3 length: 16 residues. Germline assignment: CDR1 LNHDA and CDR2 SQIVND (reference sequence). V lost 5 bases, J lost 0 bases, and 5 bases stayed unmatched. The clonotype comes from a human donor who was either an allogeneic HSCT recipient or a stem cell or donor lymphocyte infusion donor (not recorded which). It is not recorded whose cells these are; they may come from a transplant donor. V usage is TRBV19 and J usage is TRBJ2-1; 9 positions agree with TRBD2. The sample was blood, either unsorted or a sorted T cell fraction (not recorded which). Here the CDR3 reads CASSPLAGSSYNEQFF. CDR3 DNA: TGTGCCAGTAGTCCCCTAGCGGGAAGCTCCTACAATGAGCAGTTCTTC.